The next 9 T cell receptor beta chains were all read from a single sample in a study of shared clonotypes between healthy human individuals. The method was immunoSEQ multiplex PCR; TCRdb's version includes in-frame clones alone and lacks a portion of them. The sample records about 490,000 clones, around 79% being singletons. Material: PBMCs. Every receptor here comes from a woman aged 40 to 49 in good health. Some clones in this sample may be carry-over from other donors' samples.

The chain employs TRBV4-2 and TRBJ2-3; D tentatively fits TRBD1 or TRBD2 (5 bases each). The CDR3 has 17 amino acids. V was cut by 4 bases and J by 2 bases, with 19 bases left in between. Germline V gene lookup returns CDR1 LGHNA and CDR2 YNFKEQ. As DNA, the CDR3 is TGTGCCAGCAGCCCCCGGACCCGGGACCCCCTCACAGATACGCAGTATTTT. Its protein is CASSPRTRDPLTDTQYF.

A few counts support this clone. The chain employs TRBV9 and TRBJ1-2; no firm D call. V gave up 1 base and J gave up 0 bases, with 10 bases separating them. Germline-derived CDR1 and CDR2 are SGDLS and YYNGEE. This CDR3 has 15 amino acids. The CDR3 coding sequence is TGTGCCAGCAGCGTATCAGGTTTAACTAACTATGGCTACACCTTC. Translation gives CASSVSGLTNYGYTF.

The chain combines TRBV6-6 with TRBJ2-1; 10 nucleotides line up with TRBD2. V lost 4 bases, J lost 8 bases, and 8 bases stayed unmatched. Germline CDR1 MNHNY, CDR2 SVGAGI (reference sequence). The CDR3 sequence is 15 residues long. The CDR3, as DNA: TGTGCCAGCAGTTTAGTAGCGGGAGGCGACGATGAGCAGTTCTTC. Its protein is CASSLVAGGDDEQFF.

For the CDR3, the DNA is TGCAGCGTGGACCAAGGGACGGGGTCGAACACCGGGGAGCTGTTTTTT. Its translation: CSVDQGTGSNTGELFF. The rearrangement joins TRBV29-1 to TRBJ2-2; D may match TRBD1 or TRBD2 (5 bases each). The CDR3 has 16 residues. Trimming removed 6 bases at V and 0 bases at J, with 17 bases between. Germline lookup yields CDR1 SQVTM and CDR2 ANQGSEA.

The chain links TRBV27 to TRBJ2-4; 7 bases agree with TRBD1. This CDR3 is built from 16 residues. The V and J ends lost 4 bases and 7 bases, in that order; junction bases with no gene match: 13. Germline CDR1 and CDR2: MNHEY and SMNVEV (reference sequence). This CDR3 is CASSSLGTASRNIQYF. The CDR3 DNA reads TGTGCCAGCAGTTCACTTGGGACAGCCTCAAGGAACATTCAGTACTTC.

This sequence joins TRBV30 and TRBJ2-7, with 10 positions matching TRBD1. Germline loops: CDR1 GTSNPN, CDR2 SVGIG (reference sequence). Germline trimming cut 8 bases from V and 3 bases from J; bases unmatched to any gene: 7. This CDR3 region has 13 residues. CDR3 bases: TGTGCCCGCAGGGACAGGGGAATCTACGAGCAGTACTTC. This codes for CARRDRGIYEQYF.

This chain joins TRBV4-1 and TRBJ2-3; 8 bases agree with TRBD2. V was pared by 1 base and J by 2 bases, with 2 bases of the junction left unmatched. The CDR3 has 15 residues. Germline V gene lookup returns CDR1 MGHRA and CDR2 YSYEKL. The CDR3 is CASSQGLANTDTQYF. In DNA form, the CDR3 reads TGCGCCAGCAGCCAAGGACTAGCGAACACAGATACGCAGTATTTT.

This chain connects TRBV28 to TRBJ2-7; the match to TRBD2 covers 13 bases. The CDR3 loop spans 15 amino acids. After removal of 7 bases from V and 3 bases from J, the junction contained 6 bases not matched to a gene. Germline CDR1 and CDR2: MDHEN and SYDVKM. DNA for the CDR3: TGTGCCAGCACCCGAGGGACTAGCGGGGTCTACGAGCAGTACTTC. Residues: CASTRGTSGVYEQYF.

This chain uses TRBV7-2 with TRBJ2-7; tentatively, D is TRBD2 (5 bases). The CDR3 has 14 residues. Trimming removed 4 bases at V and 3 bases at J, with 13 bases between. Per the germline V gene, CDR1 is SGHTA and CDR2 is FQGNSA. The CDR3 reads CASSYPSRDYEQYF. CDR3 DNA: TGTGCCAGCAGCTACCCTAGCCGGGACTACGAGCAGTACTTC.